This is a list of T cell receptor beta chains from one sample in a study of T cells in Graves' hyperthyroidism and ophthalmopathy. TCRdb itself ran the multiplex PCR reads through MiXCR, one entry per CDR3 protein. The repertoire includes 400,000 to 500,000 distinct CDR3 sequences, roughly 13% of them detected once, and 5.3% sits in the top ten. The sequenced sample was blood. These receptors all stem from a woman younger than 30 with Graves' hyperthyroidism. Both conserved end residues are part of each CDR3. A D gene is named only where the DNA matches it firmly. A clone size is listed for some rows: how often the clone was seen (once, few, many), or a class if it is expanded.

CASSNSGIKAGELFF TGTGCCAGCAGCAACAGCGGGATTAAGGCCGGGGAGCTGTTTTTT TRBD2 TRBV7-3 many TRBJ2-2
CSARARDRLTAFF TGCAGTGCTAGGGCCCGGGACAGGTTAACTGCTTTCTTT TRBD1 TRBV20-1 few TRBJ1-1
CASRPAEVPNQPQHF TGTGCCAGCAGACCTGCCGAAGTCCCCAATCAGCCCCAGCATTTT . TRBV4-2 . TRBJ1-5
CASSANRDFYEQYF TGTGCCAGCAGTGCGAATAGGGACTTCTACGAGCAGTACTTC . TRBV12-3/TRBV12-4 many TRBJ2-7
CATRMGGSGANVLTF TGTGCCACCCGCATGGGGGGCTCTGGGGCCAACGTCCTGACTTTC . TRBV27 few TRBJ2-6
CASSHRDSTMNTEAFF TGTGCCAGCAGCCACCGGGACAGCACTATGAACACTGAAGCTTTCTTT TRBD1 TRBV3-1 many TRBJ1-1
CASSLNGNTIYF TGTGCCAGCAGTTTAAATGGAAACACCATATATTTT . TRBV28 many TRBJ1-3
CASTSSGSSTYEQYF TGTGCCAGCACCTCTAGCGGGAGTAGTACATACGAGCAGTACTTC TRBD2 TRBV28 many TRBJ2-7
CSAALPGLVYHEQFF TGCAGTGCCGCTCTGCCGGGACTAGTTTATCATGAGCAGTTCTTC TRBD2 TRBV20-1 . TRBJ2-1
CASSQTPGLAGPYNEQFF TGTGCCAGCAGCCAAACCCCGGGACTAGCGGGTCCCTACAATGAGCAGTTCTTC TRBD2 TRBV3-1 many TRBJ2-1
CASSQGWDTNEKLFF TGTGCCAGCAGCCAAGGATGGGACACCAATGAAAAACTGTTTTTT . TRBV3-1 many TRBJ1-4
CASSLNQGYEQYF TGTGCCAGCAGTTTGAACCAGGGCTACGAGCAGTACTTC . TRBV28 many TRBJ2-7
CASRTGLVTGYTF TGTGCCAGCAGGACAGGGCTGGTTACTGGCTACACCTTC TRBD1 TRBV6-1 . TRBJ1-2
CASSQRAGRRNTEAFF TGTGCCAGCAGCCAACGGGCAGGGCGCCGGAACACTGAAGCTTTCTTT . TRBV14 . TRBJ1-1
CASALGDTQYF TGTGCCAGCGCACTGGGGGATACGCAGTATTTT . TRBV2 many TRBJ2-3
CASSLRDPGGDSPLHF TGTGCCAGCAGCTTACGGGACCCCGGAGGCGATTCACCCCTCCACTTT . TRBV11-2 many TRBJ1-6
CSAPRGNNEQFF TGCAGTGCTCCTAGGGGGAACAATGAGCAGTTCTTC . TRBV20-1 many TRBJ2-1
CSVIDLPTETQYF TGCAGCGTTATTGACCTTCCGACAGAGACCCAGTACTTC . TRBV29-1 many TRBJ2-5
CASSFLAGTDTQYF TGTGCCAGCAGTTTCTTAGCTGGCACAGATACGCAGTATTTT . TRBV28 many TRBJ2-3
CASRGESTQYF TGTGCCAGCAGAGGGGAGAGTACGCAGTATTTT . TRBV28 many TRBJ2-3
CASSLCTGSVCNQPQHF TGTGCCAGCAGTTTATGTACGGGGTCGGTTTGCAATCAGCCCCAGCATTTT . TRBV28 many TRBJ1-5
CASTESRDTEAFF TGTGCCAGCACAGAAAGTCGGGACACTGAAGCTTTCTTT . TRBV6-1 many TRBJ1-1
CASSLAFSSGANVLTF TGTGCCAGCAGCTTAGCTTTTTCCTCTGGGGCCAACGTCCTGACTTTC . TRBV7-2 many TRBJ2-6
CASSLEGSSEQYF TGTGCCAGCAGCCTGGAGGGTAGCAGCGAGCAGTACTTC . TRBV11-3 many TRBJ2-7
CSASHPARNYGYTF TGCAGTGCTAGTCACCCAGCTAGAAACTATGGCTACACCTTC . TRBV20-1 many TRBJ1-2
CASSHPPGSTDTQYF TGTGCCAGCAGCCATCCTCCAGGGAGCACAGATACGCAGTATTTT . TRBV3-1 . TRBJ2-3
CASSLELGLNSPLHF TGTGCCAGCAGCTTGGAACTGGGGCTTAATTCACCCCTCCACTTT . TRBV5-5 few TRBJ1-6
CSALLAGAYEQYF TGCAGTGCTCTACTAGCGGGAGCCTACGAGCAGTACTTC TRBD2 TRBV20-1 many TRBJ2-7
CATSDPPGRGRLGNQPQHF TGTGCCACCAGTGATCCCCCAGGGAGGGGGCGACTAGGCAATCAGCCCCAGCATTTT TRBD1 TRBV24-1 many TRBJ1-5
CASSYTTGGELRGYTF TGTGCCAGCAGTTACACGACAGGGGGGGAGCTACGGGGCTACACCTTC TRBD1 TRBV6-5 . TRBJ1-2
CAWGTGLNSPLHF TGTGCCTGGGGGACAGGCCTGAATTCACCCCTCCACTTT TRBD1 TRBV30 few TRBJ1-6
CASSPPGQGVGEQYF TGTGCCAGCTCACCCCCCGGACAGGGTGTAGGGGAGCAGTACTTC TRBD1 TRBV18 many TRBJ2-7
CASSLTSSAYEQYF TGTGCCAGCAGCTTGACTAGCTCGGCCTACGAGCAGTACTTC TRBD2 TRBV7-2 many TRBJ2-7
CSATSGGLSSYEQYF TGCAGTGCTACGTCAGGGGGCCTATCCTCCTACGAGCAGTACTTC TRBD1 TRBV20-1 . TRBJ2-7
CASSHRNEKLFF TGTGCCAGCAGTCACAGGAATGAAAAACTGTTTTTT . TRBV27 many TRBJ1-4
CASSLVPGTNQETQYF TGTGCCAGCAGCTTAGTCCCAGGAACGAACCAAGAGACCCAGTACTTC . TRBV11-2 many TRBJ2-5
CASSSTGEGNTIYF TGTGCCAGCAGCTCGACAGGGGAAGGAAACACCATATATTTT TRBD1 TRBV7-9 . TRBJ1-3
CSALSANYEQYF TGCAGTGCTTTAAGCGCAAACTACGAGCAGTACTTC . TRBV20-1 few TRBJ2-7
CASSLSQKAFF TGTGCCAGCAGCTTATCACAGAAAGCTTTCTTT . TRBV11-3 many TRBJ1-1
CSASQETQYF TGCAGTGCTTCACAAGAGACCCAGTACTTC . TRBV20-1 many TRBJ2-5
CSARPSGPSYNEQFF TGCAGTGCTAGGCCTAGCGGCCCTTCCTACAATGAGCAGTTCTTC TRBD2 TRBV20-1 few TRBJ2-1
CASSVGTMGYGYTF TGTGCCAGCAGTGTCGGGACCATGGGCTATGGCTACACCTTC . TRBV27 many TRBJ1-2
CSASGDRGPETQYF TGCAGTGCTAGCGGGGACAGGGGTCCAGAGACCCAGTACTTC TRBD1 TRBV20-1 many TRBJ2-5
CSARADRENEKLFF TGCAGTGCTAGAGCGGACAGGGAGAATGAAAAACTGTTTTTT TRBD1 TRBV20-1 . TRBJ1-4
CASSLAVGQETQYF TGTGCCAGCAGCTTAGCCGTCGGTCAAGAGACCCAGTACTTC . TRBV11-2 . TRBJ2-5